The T cell receptor beta chain under discussion was sequenced for a study of cytotoxic CD8 clonotypes in ibrutinib-treated CLL. About the study: Response samples were drawn at a median of approximately 11 months of treatment, range 6 to 36. A mean of around 260,000 productive templates and approximately 100,000 productive rearrangements was obtained per sample.

Counting both end residues, the CDR3 totals 16 amino acids. Of note for this clone: Its antigen is not known. The limits of the CDR3 on the DNA are not certain, so only TCRdb's listed CDR3 is given.

Study results and caveats: Clonality showed a rise at ibrutinib response that reversed toward baseline at progression. Samples from sustained-remission and progressing patients were taken at different times.

The repertoire was sequenced with immunoSEQ multiplex PCR; TCRdb's copy has only in-frame clones and lacks some. The sample records 150,000 to 200,000 clones, 81% being singletons. The TCR was taken from a human donor with chronic lymphocytic leukemia. Sequencing was performed on PBMCs, taken after 12 months of ibrutinib treatment. V gene TRBV21-1 combines with J gene TRBJ2-3. TRBV21-1 is given as a pseudogene. The CDR3 here is CASSKNPYLCTDTQYF.